Listed below are T cell receptor beta chains from one sample, sequenced in a study of blood T cell repertoires in COVID-19. The repertoire was sequenced with immunoSEQ multiplex PCR; TCRdb's copy has only in-frame clones and lacks some. The table lists about 93,000 clones, about 89% of them singletons. The sample consisted of peripheral blood. Every receptor here comes from a man aged 55 to 69 with COVID-19, enrolled during active disease. Each CDR3 is given with its conserved first and last residue.

CASSYHLRDRGDTEAFF	TRBV7-2	TRBJ1-1
CATSRPGLAGVGQFF	TRBV15	TRBJ2-1
CASSFPPETYEQYF	TRBV28	TRBJ2-7
CASSQDQNPEGYTF	TRBV3-1/TRBV3-2	TRBJ1-2
CARRSSGRNTGELFF	TRBV6-5	TRBJ2-2
CSVAGPGELFF	TRBV29-1	TRBJ2-2
CASSIGNQPQHF	TRBV19	TRBJ1-5
CASSWGLAENTGELFF	TRBV11-3	TRBJ2-2
CASTRGSYNEQFF	TRBV12-3/TRBV12-4	TRBJ2-1
CASSPEGRASSYNEQFF	TRBV7-2	TRBJ2-1
CASSLGGQGAGTGELFF	TRBV7-6	TRBJ2-2
CAWIRRVLAGRSSYNEQFF	TRBV30	TRBJ2-1
CASSLGSGRAGYEQYF	TRBV7-9	TRBJ2-7
CASSLYSGSTYEQYF	TRBV11-2	TRBJ2-7
CASSGQANTEAFF	TRBV2	TRBJ1-1
CASTRQGYQPQHF	TRBV28	TRBJ1-5
CASSLSSVAGEDEQYF	TRBV11-2	TRBJ2-7
CASSPRRAYEQYF	TRBV3-1/TRBV3-2	TRBJ2-7
CASSSTADTEAFF	TRBV5-1	TRBJ1-1
CASSFRVLADTQYF	TRBV19	TRBJ2-3
CASSQEGRSGYNEQFF	TRBV4-3	TRBJ2-1
CASSRDSYGYTF	TRBV12-3/TRBV12-4	TRBJ1-2
CASGLGQGNSPLHF	TRBV12-5	TRBJ1-6
CASSYSYEQYF	TRBV3-1/TRBV3-2	TRBJ2-7
CAWSREVGSAFF	TRBV30	TRBJ1-1
CASSRTTGTSYEQYF	TRBV18	TRBJ2-7
CASSSPGLAQETQYF	TRBV28	TRBJ2-5
CASSHGEINEQYF	TRBV3-1/TRBV3-2	TRBJ2-7
CASSISVNEQFF	TRBV7-6	TRBJ2-1
CASSGSGTRNPPTNEKLFF	TRBV2	TRBJ1-4
CASSELRPSGRADSDEQFF	TRBV10-1	TRBJ2-1
CASSVAGQGGETQYF	TRBV9	TRBJ2-5